There are many counts of the clone carrying this T cell receptor (beta chain). The V end was cut by 0 bases, the J end by 5 bases, with 28 bases between. The CDR3 sequence is 19 residues long. Germline assignment: CDR1 SQVTM and CDR2 ANQGSEA. Template switching added a universal primer binding site, and final cDNA carried unique molecular identifiers. TCRdb called the 5' RACE reads again in MiXCR, with one record for every CDR3 protein. The table lists about 690,000 distinct CDR3 sequences, around 6% of them singletons, with around 1.9% in the top ten. The sample comes from a study of identical twins.

This TCR derives from a man younger than 35 in good health. The chain employs TRBV29-1 and TRBJ2-5; a weak D match, TRBD2 (8 bases). The material sequenced was naive T cells sorted from blood. The CDR3: CSVEDSGQMQRERRETQYF. The CDR3 DNA sequence: TGCAGCGTTGAAGATTCGGGACAGATGCAGCGGGAGAGGCGTGAGACCCAGTACTTC.